These T cell receptor beta chains were read from a single sample in a study of beta chain features in type 1 diabetes. Sequenced by immunoSEQ multiplex PCR; TCRdb stores in-frame clones only, minus some. The table shows 680,000 or so clones, with under 15% occurring only once. The sequenced sample consisted of naive CD4+ T cells from blood. These receptors came from a man younger than 35 with type 1 diabetes. The CDR3 runs from the conserved cysteine through the conserved F or W. Clone size is not always given. Where it is, it says once, few, many or a class for expanded clones.

TRBV9,-,TRBJ2-5,13,CASSGGGQETQYF
TRBV7-7,-,TRBJ2-3,13,CASSLASADTQYF
TRBV28,-,TRBJ2-5,12,CASRTVKETQYF
TRBV6-5,few,TRBJ2-2,12,CASSFDTGELFF
TRBV5-1,few,TRBJ1-1,13,CASSLPGGTEAFF
TRBV14,-,TRBJ2-6,17,CASSQAGSPSGANVLTF
TRBV4-3,-,TRBJ1-4,16,CASSQIDGSWGEKLFF
TRBV6-1,-,TRBJ2-3,15,CASSEALTSGDTQYF
TRBV7-2,few,TRBJ1-3,16,CASSSSAGTRGNTIYF
TRBV4-1,-,TRBJ1-5,13,CASSPRLFRPQHF
TRBV6-5,-,TRBJ2-2,14,CASEGQGGTGELFF
TRBV30,-,TRBJ1-6,11,CAWSGNSPLHF
TRBV14,-,TRBJ1-5,14,CASSPSPGNQPQHF
TRBV7-9,-,TRBJ2-7,15,CASSLTRTDSYEQYF
TRBV6-5,-,TRBJ2-7,14,CASSYGWDRLEQYF
TRBV2,few,TRBJ1-2,11,CASSEFRNYTF
TRBV6-5,-,TRBJ2-1,15,CASRKGTSGVGEQFF
TRBV5-1,-,TRBJ1-3,16,CASSPPEGVAGNTIYF
TRBV5-1,-,TRBJ1-5,13,CASSLEQHQPQHF
TRBV2,-,TRBJ2-6,15,CASSSQGGGANVLTF
TRBV13,few,TRBJ1-1,11,CASSLATRAFF
TRBV9,few,TRBJ2-3,18,CASSTHRAGGERADTQYF
TRBV7-8,-,TRBJ1-5,15,CASSTERVSNQPQHF
TRBV18,few,TRBJ2-1,13,CASFSLTGDEQFF
TRBV30,-,TRBJ2-3,15,CAWSKAASSTDTQYF
TRBV30,-,TRBJ1-4,12,CAWRTFGEKLFF
TRBV13,-,TRBJ1-2,16,CASSLGTGQGTYGYTF
TRBV14,few,TRBJ1-1,14,CASSLRTLNTEAFF
TRBV4-1,few,TRBJ2-2,16,CASSQGRARGPGELFF
TRBV6-1,few,TRBJ2-5,13,CASTLGWEETQYF
TRBV4-1,few,TRBJ1-5,14,CASSQGYGNQPQHF
TRBV10-3,few,TRBJ1-1,12,CAIQRPGGEAFF
TRBV30,few,TRBJ1-1,12,CAWDTGGRQTFF
TRBV10-3,few,TRBJ2-2,12,CAISTGSGELFF
TRBV6-5,-,TRBJ2-3,12,CASGEPGNTQYF
TRBV30,-,TRBJ2-5,16,CAWWDGGQEGQETQYF
TRBV7-8,few,TRBJ2-4,13,CASSNQGDLIQYF
TRBV6-5,few,TRBJ1-2,12,CASSEGLGGYTF
TRBV10-3,-,TRBJ1-5,15,CAIGRDPYSNQPQHF
TRBV30,few,TRBJ2-7,13,CAWSVGTSYEQYF
TRBV25-1,few,TRBJ2-6,15,CASSAQGYGANVLTF
TRBV7-6,-,TRBJ2-2,15,CASSSRTENTGELFF
TRBV2,-,TRBJ2-7,12,CASSGTPYEQYF
TRBV4-1,-,TRBJ1-2,15,CASSPTSGDFYGYTF
TRBV5-1,few,TRBJ1-2,14,CASSLAEVAYGYTF
TRBV14,-,TRBJ1-1,13,CASSLGTYTEAFF
TRBV7-2,-,TRBJ2-3,16,CASSSRLPGRTDTQYF
TRBV5-1,few,TRBJ2-7,11,CASSLAYEQYF
TRBV10-3,few,TRBJ2-3,15,CASSPERGGTDTQYF
TRBV30,few,TRBJ2-3,13,CAWNPTSTDTQYF